The 5 T cell receptor beta chains listed next were all sequenced from one sample in a study of CD8 T cells in ankylosing spondylitis. TCRdb ran MiXCR on the 5' RACE reads and lists one entry per CDR3 protein. The repertoire holds roughly 230,000 distinct CDR3 sequences, with roughly 18% as singletons. What was sequenced was blood, either unsorted or a sorted T cell fraction (not recorded which). The receptors come from a male donor with ankylosing spondylitis or in good health (not recorded which).

In the case of this clonotype: The junction and the germline gene differ at one end; a read error may be behind it. The rearrangement links TRBV6-5 to TRBJ1-1; D is undetermined. The CDR3 is made up of 14 amino acids. The germline V gene has CDR1 MNHEY and CDR2 SVGAGI. The CDR3 sequence is CASSSRTGNSEAFF. DNA of the CDR3: TGTGCCAGCAGTTCAAGGACGGGGAACTCTGAAGCTTTCTTT.

Only a few counts were recorded for this clonotype. This rearrangement joins TRBV4-2 to TRBJ2-1; D unresolved. The CDR3 has 13 amino acids. Germline values: CDR1 LGHNA, CDR2 YNFKEQ. Trimming stripped 3 bases from V and 7 bases from J, with 10 bases between. CDR3 residues: CASSQTGVNEQFF. As DNA, the CDR3 is TGTGCCAGCAGCCAGACCGGCGTTAATGAGCAGTTCTTC.

J is TRBJ2-1 and V is TRBV12-3 or TRBV12-4, with TRBD2 matching over 13 bases. The CDR3 contains 18 residues. The CDR3 loop reads CTITLDPGLAGRNDEQFF. The DNA of the CDR3 is TGTACCATCACCTTGGATCCGGGACTAGCGGGACGAAACGATGAGCAGTTCTTC.

This clonotype was found a few times. The chain is built from TRBV6-1 and TRBJ2-2; a weak D match, TRBD2 (6 bases). Trimming pared 7 bases from V and 5 bases from J, leaving 11 bases between. The CDR3 is 13 residues long. Looked up from germline, CDR1 is MNHNS and CDR2 is SASEGT. The CDR3 sequence: CASTDRETGELFF. The CDR3 DNA reads as TGTGCCAGCACCGATCGGGAGACCGGGGAGCTGTTTTTT.

In its sample, this clonotype was seen a few times. This rearrangement joins TRBV4-3 to TRBJ2-7; a possible D gene is TRBD2 (7 bases). Trimming removed 0 bases from V and 0 bases from J, with 21 bases in between. The CDR3 contains 19 residues. The germline CDR1 and CDR2 sequences are LGHNA and YSLEER. The CDR3 reads CASSQEKEGGRAISYEQYF. DNA for the CDR3: TGCGCCAGCAGCCAAGAAAAGGAGGGGGGGAGGGCCATCTCCTACGAGCAGTACTTC.